This T cell receptor beta chain was recovered during a study of technical replicates of blood from several donors. Assay: immunoSEQ multiplex PCR; the TCRdb copy retains only in-frame clones and omits some. The table lists more than 45,000 clones, over 85% of them singletons. There are a few counts of this clone. Sequences were obtained from PBMCs. The sequence derives from a human donor in good health. Some clones in this sample may be carry-over from other donors' samples.

The CDR3 spells CASSLFGSEGATNEKLFF. The DNA of the CDR3 is TGTGCCAGCAGCTTATTCGGGTCGGAGGGGGCGACTAATGAAAAACTGTTTTTT. The J gene is TRBJ1-4, the V gene TRBV7-9; 7 nucleotides match TRBD1. V lost 2 bases, J lost 2 bases, and 11 bases stayed unmatched. The germline CDR1 and CDR2 sequences are SEHNR and FQNEAQ (reference sequence). The CDR3 has 18 amino acids.